This is a list of T cell receptor beta chains from one sample in a study of T cell responses to AZD1222 COVID-19 vaccine. Produced via immunoSEQ multiplex PCR; TCRdb's table is partial and in-frame only. The data show 200,000 or so clones, about 89% seen once. Sequenced material: peripheral blood, taken on day 0 of MenACWY control vaccination. The origin of the receptors is an adult in good health. Both conserved end residues are part of each CDR3.

J | V | CDR3
TRBJ1-5 | TRBV6-2/TRBV6-3 | CASSLLGTGNQPQHF
TRBJ2-1 | TRBV6-5 | CASSLTQSSYNEQFF
TRBJ1-5 | TRBV28 | CASTPGVVRGGQPQHF
TRBJ2-7 | TRBV11-2 | CASRGSSYEQYF
TRBJ2-7 | TRBV18 | CASSTGKTGMYEQYF
NA | TRBV18 | CASSPGTGLTYEQYF
TRBJ1-1 | TRBV18 | CASSPIDTNTEAFF
TRBJ1-2 | TRBV16 | CASSQDNYGYTF
TRBJ2-1 | TRBV6-2/TRBV6-3 | CASSYAEGQRREQFF
TRBJ1-2 | TRBV5-1 | CASSLDVWRGYTF
TRBJ2-5 | TRBV4-3 | CASSQERGPQETQYF
TRBJ2-2 | TRBV19 | CASRRKSNTGELFF
TRBJ1-4 | TRBV28 | CASSLFDRGFEKLFF
TRBJ2-3 | TRBV18 | CASSSSTTDTQYF
TRBJ2-3 | TRBV9 | CASSVGGPSTDTQYF
TRBJ2-3 | TRBV7-2 | CATRQRTSTDTQYF
TRBJ2-6 | TRBV28 | CASSLWGTGGPGANVLTF
TRBJ1-2 | TRBV6-2/TRBV6-3 | CASSRDSIGGYTF
TRBJ1-4 | TRBV7-9 | CASRDVREKLFF
TRBJ2-1 | TRBV7-2 | CASSLFRSGGGNEQFF
TRBJ2-7 | TRBV7-2 | CASSFQRGNYEQYF
TRBJ2-7 | TRBV5-1 | CASSGGQGFRSEQYF
TRBJ1-5 | TRBV4-3 | CASSQALWAYNQPQHF
TRBJ1-2 | TRBV3-1/TRBV3-2 | CASSQDNRDGYTF
TRBJ2-7 | TRBV14 | CASSQDYHEQYF
TRBJ1-2 | TRBV5-1 | CASSLGRDYGYTF
TRBJ1-3 | TRBV28 | CASSLLMNSGNTIYF
TRBJ2-3 | TRBV29-1 | CSVRDRERADTQYF
TRBJ1-2 | TRBV7-3 | CASSLKGEGGYGYTF
TRBJ1-1 | TRBV19 | CASRVGRDTEAFF
TRBJ1-5 | TRBV28 | CASSLSGDVQPQHF
TRBJ2-3 | TRBV5-4 | CASGTGGGSDTQYF
TRBJ1-6 | TRBV7-9 | CASSYGDRDNSPLHF
TRBJ1-1 | TRBV5-1 | CASSLAGHSGTEAFF
TRBJ1-6 | TRBV5-1 | CASSPGGANVNSPLHF
TRBJ1-2 | TRBV6-1 | CASSDRTGPSYTF
TRBJ2-7 | TRBV6-5 | CASSRALDLVQYF
TRBJ1-2 | TRBV29-1 | CSVEEGGFSYGYTF
TRBJ1-5 | TRBV30 | CAWGGGGNQPQHF
TRBJ1-1 | TRBV6-5 | CASSYRDLVNTEAFF